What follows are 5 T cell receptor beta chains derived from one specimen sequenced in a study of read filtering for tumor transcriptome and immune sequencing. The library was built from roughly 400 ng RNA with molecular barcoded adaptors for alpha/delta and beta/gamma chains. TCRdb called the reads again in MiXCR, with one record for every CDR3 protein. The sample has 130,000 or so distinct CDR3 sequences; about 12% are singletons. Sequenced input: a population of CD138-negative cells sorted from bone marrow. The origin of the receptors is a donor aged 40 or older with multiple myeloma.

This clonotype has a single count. CDR3 sequence: CASASDRGSGYTF. CDR3 nucleotide sequence: TGTGCTAGTGCTTCTGACAGGGGAAGTGGCTACACCTTC. The rearrangement uses TRBV12-5 and TRBJ1-2; 8 nucleotides agree with TRBD1. Germline assignment: CDR1 LGHNT and CDR2 FRNRAP. The CDR3 consists of 13 residues. The V gene end was trimmed by 7 bases and the J gene end by 7 bases; junction bases not matched to a gene: 8.

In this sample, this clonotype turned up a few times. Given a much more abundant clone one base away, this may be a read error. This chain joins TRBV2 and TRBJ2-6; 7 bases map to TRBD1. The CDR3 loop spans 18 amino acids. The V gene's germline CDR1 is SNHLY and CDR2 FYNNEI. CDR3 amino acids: CASDNWDSLEAGANVLSF. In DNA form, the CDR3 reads TGTGCCAGCGACAACTGGGACAGCCTCGAGGCTGGGGCCAACGTCCTGTCTTTC.

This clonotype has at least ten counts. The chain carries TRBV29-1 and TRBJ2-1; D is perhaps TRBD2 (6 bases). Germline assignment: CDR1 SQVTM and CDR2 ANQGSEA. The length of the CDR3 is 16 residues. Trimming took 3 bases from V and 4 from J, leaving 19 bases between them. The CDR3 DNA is TGCAGCGTTGAGCCCGGGGGAGGCGGGCTATACAATGAGCAGTTCTTC. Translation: CSVEPGGGGLYNEQFF.

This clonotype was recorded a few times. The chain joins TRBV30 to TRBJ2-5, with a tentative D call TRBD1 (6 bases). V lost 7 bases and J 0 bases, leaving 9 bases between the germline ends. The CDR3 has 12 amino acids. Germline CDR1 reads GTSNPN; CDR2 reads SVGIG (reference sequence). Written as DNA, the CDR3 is TGTGCCTCACGGACAGACCAAGAGACCCAGTACTTC. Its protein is CASRTDQETQYF.

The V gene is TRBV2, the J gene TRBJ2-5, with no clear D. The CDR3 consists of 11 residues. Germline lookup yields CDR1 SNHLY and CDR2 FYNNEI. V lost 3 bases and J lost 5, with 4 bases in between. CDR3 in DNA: TGTGCCAGCAGTGACAGTGAGACCCAGTACTTC. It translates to CASSDSETQYF.